These T cell receptor beta chains were read from a single sample in a study of CD8 T cells in Susac syndrome. TCRdb called the immunoSEQ multiplex PCR reads again in MiXCR, with one record for every CDR3 protein. The table lists 170,000 or so distinct CDR3 sequences, about 96% of them singletons, with about 0.12% in the top ten. Material: CD4+ T cells from PBMCs. The receptors stem from a human donor with Susac syndrome. The CDR3 runs from the conserved cysteine through the conserved F or W. D genes are given only for firm matches. Clone size is given for some rows only: seen once, a few or many times, or a class if the clone is expanded.

v_gene: TRBV14
abundance: once
d_gene: NA
j_gene: TRBJ1-1
CDR3aa: CASSQGGAPEAFF
CDR3nt: TGTGCCAGCAGCCAGGGGGGGGCTCCTGAAGCTTTCTTT

v_gene: TRBV1
abundance: NA
d_gene: NA
j_gene: TRBJ1-2
CDR3aa: CTSSRRPGGNYGYTF
CDR3nt: TGCACCAGCAGCCGGCGGCCAGGTGGTAACTATGGCTACACCTTC

v_gene: TRBV28
abundance: NA
d_gene: NA
j_gene: TRBJ2-7
CDR3aa: CASSEVPSSYEQYF
CDR3nt: TGTGCCAGCAGCGAGGTTCCGAGCTCCTACGAGCAGTACTTC

v_gene: TRBV24-1
abundance: NA
d_gene: NA
j_gene: TRBJ2-5
CDR3aa: CATSDPSGSVETQYF
CDR3nt: TGTGCCACCAGTGATCCCTCGGGGTCAGTGGAGACCCAGTACTTC

v_gene: TRBV28
abundance: NA
d_gene: NA
j_gene: TRBJ2-7
CDR3aa: CASNSGSSASYEQYF
CDR3nt: TGTGCCAGCAATTCCGGGTCTTCCGCCTCCTACGAGCAGTACTTC

v_gene: TRBV5-1
abundance: once
d_gene: NA
j_gene: TRBJ1-1
CDR3aa: CASSLRGASSTEAFF
CDR3nt: TGCGCCAGCAGCCTTCGGGGGGCTTCGAGCACTGAAGCTTTCTTT

v_gene: TRBV7-9
abundance: NA
d_gene: NA
j_gene: TRBJ2-1
CDR3aa: CASSLGYTNNEQFF
CDR3nt: TGTGCCAGCAGCTTAGGTTACACCAACAATGAGCAGTTCTTC

v_gene: TRBV19
abundance: once
d_gene: NA
j_gene: TRBJ2-4
CDR3aa: CASREGPRTENIQYF
CDR3nt: TGTGCCAGTAGGGAGGGACCCCGGACTGAAAACATTCAGTACTTC

v_gene: TRBV9
abundance: NA
d_gene: TRBD1
j_gene: TRBJ2-6
CDR3aa: CASSATGGSGANVLTF
CDR3nt: TGTGCCAGCAGCGCGACAGGGGGCTCTGGGGCCAACGTCCTGACTTTC

v_gene: TRBV3-1
abundance: NA
d_gene: NA
j_gene: TRBJ2-7
CDR3aa: CASSPTRRGRPYEQYF
CDR3nt: TGTGCCAGCAGCCCCACCCGACGAGGGAGACCCTACGAGCAGTACTTC

v_gene: TRBV25-1
abundance: once
d_gene: NA
j_gene: TRBJ2-6
CDR3aa: CASSELRRRSSGANVLTF
CDR3nt: TGTGCCAGCAGTGAATTAAGACGTAGAAGCTCTGGGGCCAACGTCCTGACTTTC

v_gene: TRBV7-8
abundance: NA
d_gene: NA
j_gene: TRBJ2-1
CDR3aa: CASSFLLTTSSSEQFF
CDR3nt: TGTGCCAGCAGCTTCCTACTTACGACTAGTTCTAGTGAGCAGTTCTTC

v_gene: TRBV28
abundance: NA
d_gene: NA
j_gene: TRBJ1-3
CDR3aa: CASSSEGEGSRGNTIYF
CDR3nt: TGTGCCAGCAGTTCTGAAGGCGAGGGGAGCAGGGGAAACACCATATATTTT

v_gene: TRBV7-9
abundance: NA
d_gene: NA
j_gene: TRBJ1-4
CDR3aa: CASSLGNSAGEEKLFF
CDR3nt: TGTGCCAGCAGCTTAGGAAATTCGGCGGGGGAAGAAAAACTGTTTTTT

v_gene: TRBV29-1
abundance: NA
d_gene: TRBD1
j_gene: TRBJ1-1
CDR3aa: CSVEARGQADTEAFF
CDR3nt: TGCAGCGTTGAAGCCAGGGGGCAGGCGGACACTGAAGCTTTCTTT

v_gene: TRBV20-1
abundance: NA
d_gene: NA
j_gene: TRBJ2-5
CDR3aa: CSGMRGATRETQYF
CDR3nt: TGCAGTGGTATGAGAGGGGCAACCCGAGAGACCCAGTACTTC

v_gene: TRBV24-1
abundance: NA
d_gene: TRBD1
j_gene: TRBJ2-1
CDR3aa: CATRQGAAGNEQFF
CDR3nt: TGTGCCACCAGACAGGGGGCGGCGGGCAATGAGCAGTTCTTC

v_gene: TRBV2
abundance: NA
d_gene: NA
j_gene: TRBJ2-1
CDR3aa: CASRGDHRDEQFF
CDR3nt: TGTGCCAGCAGGGGGGATCATCGGGATGAGCAGTTCTTC

v_gene: TRBV3-1
abundance: once
d_gene: NA
j_gene: TRBJ1-1
CDR3aa: CASSPRTEGTEAFF
CDR3nt: TGTGCCAGCAGCCCCAGGACCGAGGGCACTGAAGCTTTCTTT

v_gene: TRBV3-1
abundance: once
d_gene: NA
j_gene: TRBJ2-1
CDR3aa: CASSRRSSEQFF
CDR3nt: TGTGCCAGCAGCCGGAGGAGCTCTGAGCAGTTCTTC

v_gene: TRBV30
abundance: once
d_gene: NA
j_gene: TRBJ2-6
CDR3aa: CAWSGALANVLTF
CDR3nt: TGTGCCTGGTCAGGGGCGTTGGCCAACGTCCTGACTTTC

v_gene: TRBV5-1
abundance: NA
d_gene: TRBD2
j_gene: TRBJ2-1
CDR3aa: CASSSGLAAYNEQFF
CDR3nt: TGCGCCAGCAGCTCGGGACTAGCGGCCTACAATGAGCAGTTCTTC

v_gene: TRBV29-1
abundance: once
d_gene: NA
j_gene: TRBJ1-1
CDR3aa: CSVQTHKNTEAFF
CDR3nt: TGCAGCGTCCAGACTCACAAGAACACTGAAGCTTTCTTT

v_gene: TRBV27
abundance: NA
d_gene: NA
j_gene: TRBJ1-2
CDR3aa: CASSFRDTRGYTF
CDR3nt: TGTGCCAGCAGTTTTCGGGACACAAGGGGCTACACCTTC

v_gene: TRBV7-8
abundance: NA
d_gene: TRBD2
j_gene: TRBJ2-3
CDR3aa: CASSPMGLAGSSTQYF
CDR3nt: TGTGCCAGCAGCCCGATGGGACTAGCGGGATCGAGTACGCAGTATTTT

v_gene: TRBV6-2/TRBV6-3
abundance: once
d_gene: TRBD1
j_gene: TRBJ1-2
CDR3aa: CASRPGTGLGYGYTF
CDR3nt: TGTGCCAGCAGACCCGGGACAGGGTTGGGCTATGGCTACACCTTC

v_gene: TRBV7-7
abundance: NA
d_gene: TRBD2
j_gene: TRBJ2-2
CDR3aa: CASSLAGDRRDTGELFF
CDR3nt: TGTGCTAGCAGCTTAGCGGGAGATCGGAGGGACACCGGGGAGCTGTTTTTT

v_gene: TRBV2
abundance: NA
d_gene: NA
j_gene: TRBJ2-3
CDR3aa: CASSVSGIGTDTQYF
CDR3nt: TGTGCCAGCAGTGTATCGGGCATAGGCACAGATACGCAGTATTTT

v_gene: TRBV2
abundance: NA
d_gene: NA
j_gene: TRBJ2-6
CDR3aa: CASSVGSSGANVLTF
CDR3nt: TGTGCCAGCAGCGTGGGTAGCTCTGGGGCCAACGTCCTGACTTTC

v_gene: TRBV7-9
abundance: NA
d_gene: TRBD2
j_gene: TRBJ2-5
CDR3aa: CASSPLAGGIQETQYF
CDR3nt: TGTGCCAGCAGCCCCTTAGCGGGGGGGATCCAAGAGACCCAGTACTTC

v_gene: TRBV12-3/TRBV12-4
abundance: NA
d_gene: TRBD1
j_gene: TRBJ2-6
CDR3aa: CASSFTGAGANVLTF
CDR3nt: TGTGCCAGCAGTTTTACAGGGGCTGGGGCCAACGTCCTGACTTTC

v_gene: TRBV29-1
abundance: NA
d_gene: TRBD1
j_gene: TRBJ2-1
CDR3aa: CSALTGYNEQFF
CDR3nt: TGCAGCGCACTGACAGGGTACAATGAGCAGTTCTTC

v_gene: TRBV7-8
abundance: NA
d_gene: TRBD1
j_gene: TRBJ1-1
CDR3aa: CASSTGQGDTEAFF
CDR3nt: TGTGCCAGCAGCACCGGACAGGGGGACACTGAAGCTTTCTTT